A selection of T cell receptor beta chains follows, all from one sample in a study of cytomegalovirus exposure and HLA in healthy donors. Sequenced by immunoSEQ multiplex PCR; TCRdb stores in-frame clones only, minus some. Of approximately 100,000 clones in the sample, approximately 80% were seen once. The source material was PBMCs. The receptors derive from a middle-aged man in good health and CMV-seropositive. The conserved cysteine and the conserved F or W are not part of the CDR3 here. The D gene is left open where the match is weak.

V gene	J gene	D gene	CDR3 protein
TRBV7-2	TRBJ2-5	NA	ASSPDGKETQY
TRBV6-1	TRBJ2-7	NA	ASSSELLEQY
TRBV7-2	TRBJ1-1	TRBD1	ASSRQGGMNTEAF
TRBV11-3	TRBJ2-2	NA	ASSLTGTANTGELF
TRBV7-2	TRBJ2-7	TRBD2	ASSLKAGVVYEQY
TRBV19	TRBJ2-1	NA	ASSGRQSSYNEQF
TRBV10-3	TRBJ2-3	NA	AISQTDTQY
TRBV15	TRBJ2-5	NA	ATGRDRETQY
TRBV20-1	TRBJ1-1	NA	SADGISEAF
TRBV7-2	NA	TRBD1	ASREAGGNEQY
TRBV5-1	TRBJ2-3	NA	ASSLGAVTDTQY
TRBV5-6	TRBJ2-7	TRBD1	ASSPDRAHEQY
TRBV10-3	TRBJ1-5	NA	AISPGGNQPQH
TRBV5-4	TRBJ1-4	NA	ASSTNRGLNEKLF
TRBV7-9	NA	TRBD2	AREDGGGEQY
TRBV12-5	TRBJ2-1	TRBD1	ASGLGGTGPYNEQF
TRBV7-9	NA	NA	ASSLGGASYEQY
TRBV5-4	TRBJ2-3	TRBD2	ASSLDGTSGGFTTDTQY